The 16 T cell receptor beta chains below all came from one sample that was sequenced in a study of cytomegalovirus exposure and HLA in healthy donors. The PCR ran on 60 Vbeta and 13 Jbeta primers. Libraries were prepared by immunoSEQ multiplex PCR; TCRdb keeps only in-frame clonotypes and omits some of them. The sample shows around 33,000 clones, and more than 3.5% sits with its ten largest clones. Sample: PBMCs. The receptors originated from a woman aged 35 to 49 in good health and CMV-seropositive.

The genes are TRBV6-4 and TRBJ2-3; 10 bases are a match to TRBD2. V dropped 5 bases and J dropped 6; count of bases not matched to a gene: 8. The CDR3 is made up of 15 amino acids. Germline V gene lookup returns CDR1 MRHNA and CDR2 SNTAGT. CDR3 residues: CASSSSGSPGDTQYF. CDR3 nucleotides: TGTGCCAGCAGTTCTAGCGGGAGCCCAGGGGATACGCAGTATTTT.

The chain employs TRBV27 and TRBJ2-7, with D possibly matching TRBD1 (5 bases). V dropped 5 bases and J dropped 2 bases, with 13 bases sitting between them. Germline lookup yields CDR1 MNHEY and CDR2 SMNVEV (reference sequence). The CDR3 is 14 amino acids. DNA for the CDR3: TGTGCCAGCAGTGCAGACAGAAACGCCTACGAGCAGTACTTC. This encodes CASSADRNAYEQYF.

The rearrangement uses TRBV4-1 and TRBJ1-2; D is ambiguous. The CDR3 covers 14 residues. Germline CDR1 reads MGHRA; CDR2 reads YSYEKL. Trimming cost V 1 base and J 3 bases, with 9 bases left between them. CDR3 amino acids: CASSQGRRDYGYTF. CDR3 bases: TGCGCCAGCAGCCAAGGCAGGCGGGACTATGGCTACACCTTC.

J is TRBJ2-2 and V is TRBV2; D remains unclear. Germline CDR1 is SNHLY and CDR2 is FYNNEI. The CDR3 sequence is 13 residues long. V lost 6 bases and J 9 bases, leaving 14 bases between the germline ends. The CDR3 region is CASSYTVARELFF. In DNA, the CDR3 is TGTGCCAGCAGCTATACAGTGGCGAGGGAGCTGTTTTTT.

The chain joins TRBV2 to TRBJ2-7; 8 bases match TRBD1. This CDR3 region has 14 residues. Germline V CDR1 and CDR2: SNHLY, FYNNEI. After removal of 4 bases from V and 3 bases from J, the junction contained 5 bases not matched to a gene. As DNA, the CDR3 is TGTGCCAGCAGTGTAGGGACAGGCTTCTACGAGCAGTACTTC. The encoded protein is CASSVGTGFYEQYF.

Comment on this clone: One end of the junction does not line up with germline, which may come from a read error. V gene TRBV28 combines with J gene TRBJ1-2, with 10 bases that match TRBD1. Germline CDR1 reads MDHEN; CDR2 reads SYDVKM. The length of the CDR3 is 14 residues. CDR3 region: CASKGQGGSLGYTF. The CDR3 DNA is TGTGCCAGCAAAGGACAGGGGGGATCACTTGGCTATACCTTC.

The chain joins TRBV5-6 to TRBJ2-7, with TRBD1 identical over 9 bases. Unmatched junction bases numbered 5, after V lost 4 bases and J lost 0 bases. The CDR3 is made up of 15 amino acids. Germline CDR1 and CDR2: SGHDT and YYEEEE. As DNA, the CDR3 is TGTGCCAGCAGCGGTCCGGGACAGGGCTCCTACGAGCAGTACTTC. Protein product: CASSGPGQGSYEQYF. The whole variable domain, remainder taken from reference TRBV5-6 and TRBJ2-7, is DAGVTQSPTHLIKTRGQQVTLRCSPKSGHDTVSWYQQALGQGPQFIFQYYEEEERQRGNFPDRFSGHQFPNYSSELNVNALLLGDSALYLCASSGPGQGSYEQYFGPGTRLTVT.

This sequence joins TRBV2 and TRBJ1-5; D is unclear. This CDR3 is built from 14 residues. With 1 base removed from V and 5 bases from J, the gap between germline ends came to 9 bases. Germline V gives CDR1 SNHLY, CDR2 FYNNEI. The CDR3 loop reads CASSEGVSYQPQHF. In DNA form, the CDR3 reads TGTGCCAGCAGTGAAGGAGTATCGTATCAGCCCCAGCATTTT. The full variable domain, completed using reference TRBV2 and TRBJ1-5, is EPEVTQTPSHQVTQMGQEVILRCVPISNHLYFYWYRQILGQKVEFLVSFYNNEISEKSEIFDDQFSVERPDGSNFTLKIRSTKLEDSAMYFCASSEGVSYQPQHFGDGTRLSIL.

The chain employs TRBV6-5 and TRBJ1-3; no reliable D call. CDR3 length: 15 amino acids. V was clipped by 5 bases and J by 10 bases, with 21 bases between them. Germline CDR1 is MNHEY and CDR2 is SVGAGI. CDR3 bases: TGTGCCAGCAGTACACGAGATCGAGGCAGCGGGACCATATATTTT. Its translation: CASSTRDRGSGTIYF.

This sequence joins TRBV5-1 and TRBJ1-2; D perhaps matches TRBD1 (6 bases). V was pared by 4 bases and J by 2 bases, with 12 bases between. The CDR3 runs 14 residues. The germline gives CDR1 SGHRS, CDR2 YFSETQ. For the CDR3, the DNA is TGCGCCAGCAGCCCGGACAGACCCAACTATGGCTACACCTTC. Protein sequence: CASSPDRPNYGYTF.

V gene TRBV19 combines with J gene TRBJ1-1; 9 positions match TRBD1. CDR3 size: 14 residues. The V gene's germline CDR1 is LNHDA and CDR2 SQIVND (reference sequence). V trimming: 10 bases; J trimming: 0 bases; junction bases outside the gene matches: 6. CDR3 coding DNA: TGTGCCACCCGACAGGGGGACCTGAACACTGAAGCTTTCTTT. Translating gives CATRQGDLNTEAFF.

CDR3 in DNA: TGTGCCAGCAGCTTGACTAGCGGGAGTTACGAGCAGTACTTC. This codes for CASSLTSGSYEQYF. V and J are TRBV7-9 and TRBJ2-7, with TRBD2 matching 12 bases. Germline V gives CDR1 SEHNR, CDR2 FQNEAQ (reference sequence). The CDR3 is 14 residues long. V was pared by 3 bases and J by 4 bases, with 1 base of the junction left unmatched.

V gene TRBV27 combines with J gene TRBJ2-7; 8 nucleotides match TRBD1. CDR1 MNHEY and CDR2 SMNVEV come from the germline V gene (reference sequence). J lost 6 bases, V lost 8 bases, and 9 bases had no gene match. The CDR3 contains 13 residues. The CDR3 DNA is TGTGCCAGCGGCTACAAGACAGGGGTCGAGCAGTACTTC. The encoded protein is CASGYKTGVEQYF.

The J gene is TRBJ2-5, the V gene TRBV28; D possibly corresponds to TRBD2 (6 bases). V was clipped by 7 bases and J by 5 bases, with 14 bases between them. Germline CDR1 MDHEN, CDR2 SYDVKM. There are 13 residues in the CDR3. The CDR3 reads CASKRAGRETQYF. In DNA, the CDR3 is TGTGCCAGCAAAAGGGCAGGGAGGGAGACCCAGTACTTC.

The V call is TRBV28, the J call TRBJ1-3; tentative D call: TRBD1 (6 bases). This CDR3 is built from 15 residues. The germline V gene has CDR1 MDHEN and CDR2 SYDVKM. V was clipped by 6 bases and J by 4 bases, with 16 bases between them. The CDR3: CASRQTEGVGNTIYF. DNA of the CDR3: TGTGCCAGCAGGCAGACAGAGGGGGTCGGAAACACCATATATTTT.

The CDR3 region has the DNA TGTGCCAGCAGCCAGTCACAGGGATCCTACGAGCAGTACTTC. This codes for CASSQSQGSYEQYF. The chain links TRBV14 to TRBJ2-7; TRBD1 is a possible D gene (6 bases). Germline values: CDR1 SGHDN, CDR2 FVKESK. The CDR3 is 14 residues long. The V end lost 3 bases, the J end lost 1 base, and 10 bases lay between the germline ends.